This is a list of T cell receptor beta chains from one sample in a study of radiation and T cells in renal cell carcinoma. The repertoire was sequenced with immunoSEQ multiplex PCR; TCRdb's copy has only in-frame clones and lacks some. The sample has approximately 140,000 clones; approximately 87% are singletons. Sequencing was performed on blood, taken from a patient whose treatment included radiotherapy and nephrectomy. These receptors originate from a woman aged 45-59 years with renal cell carcinoma. Both conserved end residues are part of each CDR3. A D gene is named only where the DNA matches it firmly. Not every row has a clone size; where given, it reads once, few, many or a size class.

abundance: NA
d_gene: NA
j_gene: TRBJ1-5
v_gene: TRBV20-1
CDR3aa: CSATGGQPQHF
CDR3nt: TGCAGTGCTACCGGGGGTCAGCCCCAGCATTTT

abundance: NA
d_gene: NA
j_gene: TRBJ2-2
v_gene: TRBV4-1
CDR3aa: CASSQGAGSGAPNTGELFF
CDR3nt: TGCGCCAGCAGCCAAGGGGCCGGTTCAGGGGCCCCTAACACCGGGGAGCTGTTTTTT

abundance: NA
d_gene: NA
j_gene: TRBJ1-4
v_gene: TRBV7-2
CDR3aa: CASSLEGDGNEKLFF
CDR3nt: TGTGCCAGCAGCCTAGAGGGCGACGGGAATGAAAAACTGTTTTTT

abundance: NA
d_gene: NA
j_gene: TRBJ1-3
v_gene: TRBV7-2
CDR3aa: CASSLGVPDAGNTIYF
CDR3nt: TGTGCCAGCAGCTTAGGGGTCCCAGACGCTGGAAACACCATATATTTT

abundance: NA
d_gene: NA
j_gene: TRBJ1-2
v_gene: TRBV7-2
CDR3aa: CASSFLRGQSLGYTF
CDR3nt: TGTGCCAGCAGCTTCCTGCGGGGTCAGTCGTTGGGCTACACCTTC

abundance: NA
d_gene: TRBD1
j_gene: TRBJ2-2
v_gene: TRBV7-2
CDR3aa: CASSLVQGAAGELFF
CDR3nt: TGTGCCAGCAGCTTAGTGCAGGGGGCGGCCGGGGAGCTGTTTTTT

abundance: few
d_gene: NA
j_gene: TRBJ2-5
v_gene: TRBV2
CDR3aa: CASSTRGETQYF
CDR3nt: TGTGCCAGCAGTACCAGGGGAGAGACCCAGTACTTC

abundance: few
d_gene: NA
j_gene: TRBJ1-2
v_gene: TRBV18
CDR3aa: CASSPPTDGYTF
CDR3nt: TGTGCCAGCTCACCGCCGACGGATGGCTACACCTTC

abundance: once
d_gene: NA
j_gene: TRBJ1-6
v_gene: TRBV11-2
CDR3aa: CASSFTGTEDSPLHF
CDR3nt: TGTGCCAGCAGCTTCACCGGGACGGAAGATTCACCCCTCCACTTT

abundance: NA
d_gene: NA
j_gene: TRBJ1-1
v_gene: TRBV4-1
CDR3aa: CASREPGRMNTEAFF
CDR3nt: TGCGCCAGCAGGGAGCCGGGACGGATGAACACTGAAGCTTTCTTT

abundance: many
d_gene: TRBD1
j_gene: TRBJ1-5
v_gene: TRBV19
CDR3aa: CASHRDRGQADQPQHF
CDR3nt: TGTGCCAGTCACCGGGACAGAGGACAGGCCGATCAGCCCCAGCATTTT

abundance: once
d_gene: NA
j_gene: TRBJ1-2
v_gene: TRBV6-6
CDR3aa: CASSYQGRGDYGYTF
CDR3nt: TGTGCCAGCAGTTATCAAGGCAGGGGAGACTATGGCTACACCTTC

abundance: NA
d_gene: NA
j_gene: TRBJ1-5
v_gene: TRBV19
CDR3aa: CASSHRVQPQHF
CDR3nt: TGTGCCAGTAGTCACAGGGTACAGCCCCAGCATTTT

abundance: NA
d_gene: NA
j_gene: TRBJ2-1
v_gene: TRBV29-1
CDR3aa: CSATRGRHNEQFF
CDR3nt: TGCAGCGCCACTAGGGGGAGGCACAATGAGCAGTTCTTC

abundance: NA
d_gene: NA
j_gene: TRBJ1-2
v_gene: TRBV5-1
CDR3aa: CASSLQAGNGYTF
CDR3nt: TGCGCCAGCAGCTTGCAGGCAGGGAATGGCTACACCTTC

abundance: NA
d_gene: NA
j_gene: TRBJ1-3
v_gene: TRBV5-1
CDR3aa: CASTDQGTAGNTIYF
CDR3nt: TGCGCCAGCACTGATCAAGGAACTGCTGGAAACACCATATATTTT

abundance: NA
d_gene: NA
j_gene: TRBJ1-5
v_gene: TRBV30
CDR3aa: CAWREGRNMGNQPQHF
CDR3nt: TGTGCCTGGAGGGAAGGGCGGAACATGGGCAATCAGCCCCAGCATTTT

abundance: NA
d_gene: NA
j_gene: TRBJ2-6
v_gene: TRBV29-1
CDR3aa: CSVGDTSGANVLTF
CDR3nt: TGCAGCGTTGGGGACACCTCTGGGGCCAACGTCCTGACTTTC

abundance: NA
d_gene: TRBD2
j_gene: TRBJ2-7
v_gene: TRBV4-1
CDR3aa: CASSQIFAGAHEQYF
CDR3nt: TGCGCCAGCAGCCAAATTTTCGCGGGAGCCCACGAGCAGTACTTC

abundance: NA
d_gene: TRBD1
j_gene: TRBJ1-2
v_gene: TRBV7-2
CDR3aa: CASSPGTASGGYTF
CDR3nt: TGTGCCAGCAGCCCGGGGACAGCCTCAGGGGGCTACACCTTC

abundance: NA
d_gene: NA
j_gene: TRBJ1-1
v_gene: TRBV6-4
CDR3aa: CASSDSKMSDSDTEAFF
CDR3nt: TGTGCCAGCAGTGACTCGAAGATGTCGGACAGTGACACTGAAGCTTTCTTT

abundance: NA
d_gene: NA
j_gene: TRBJ1-1
v_gene: TRBV9
CDR3aa: CASSVGGGVATEAFF
CDR3nt: TGTGCCAGCAGCGTAGGTGGGGGAGTAGCCACTGAAGCTTTCTTT

abundance: NA
d_gene: TRBD1
j_gene: TRBJ1-5
v_gene: TRBV30
CDR3aa: CAPYNRDRNIGSNQPQHF
CDR3nt: TGTGCCCCGTACAATAGGGACAGGAATATCGGTAGCAATCAGCCCCAGCATTTT

abundance: once
d_gene: NA
j_gene: TRBJ1-2
v_gene: TRBV7-2
CDR3aa: CASSSGGRAYGYTF
CDR3nt: TGTGCCAGCAGCTCTGGGGGCCGGGCCTATGGCTACACCTTC

abundance: NA
d_gene: NA
j_gene: TRBJ2-7
v_gene: TRBV9
CDR3aa: CASSVGPGGLSNEQYF
CDR3nt: TGTGCCAGCAGCGTAGGCCCCGGGGGGCTCTCGAACGAGCAGTACTTC

abundance: NA
d_gene: NA
j_gene: TRBJ1-1
v_gene: TRBV9
CDR3aa: CASSARDSLFRNTEAFF
CDR3nt: TGTGCCAGCAGCGCCCGGGACTCGCTGTTTAGGAACACTGAAGCTTTCTTT

abundance: NA
d_gene: TRBD1
j_gene: TRBJ1-2
v_gene: TRBV7-2
CDR3aa: CASSIQGTTVDGYTF
CDR3nt: TGTGCCAGCAGTATACAGGGGACCACTGTGGATGGCTACACCTTC

abundance: NA
d_gene: TRBD1
j_gene: TRBJ1-2
v_gene: TRBV7-9
CDR3aa: CASLNSGTGVSDGYTF
CDR3nt: TGTGCCAGCTTAAATTCCGGGACAGGGGTTTCAGATGGCTACACCTTC

abundance: NA
d_gene: TRBD1
j_gene: TRBJ1-1
v_gene: TRBV30
CDR3aa: CAWSRQGWGTEAFF
CDR3nt: TGTGCCTGGAGTCGACAGGGGTGGGGAACTGAAGCTTTCTTT

abundance: NA
d_gene: TRBD2
j_gene: TRBJ2-1
v_gene: TRBV5-1
CDR3aa: CASSLTLAGVDNEQFF
CDR3nt: TGCGCCAGCAGCTTGACCCTAGCGGGAGTCGACAATGAGCAGTTCTTC

abundance: few
d_gene: TRBD2
j_gene: TRBJ2-7
v_gene: TRBV10-1
CDR3aa: CASQTSGSVEQYF
CDR3nt: TGCGCCAGCCAGACTAGCGGGAGTGTCGAGCAGTACTTC

abundance: NA
d_gene: NA
j_gene: TRBJ1-2
v_gene: TRBV18
CDR3aa: CASSPGQNYGYTF
CDR3nt: TGTGCCAGCTCACCGGGGCAGAACTATGGCTACACCTTC

abundance: NA
d_gene: NA
j_gene: TRBJ2-2
v_gene: TRBV27
CDR3aa: CASSLSGTAELFF
CDR3nt: TGTGCCAGCAGTTTATCGGGGACGGCGGAGCTGTTTTTT

abundance: NA
d_gene: NA
j_gene: TRBJ1-3
v_gene: TRBV2
CDR3aa: CASTGDSGNTIYF
CDR3nt: TGTGCCAGCACGGGGGACTCTGGAAACACCATATATTTT

abundance: NA
d_gene: NA
j_gene: TRBJ1-1
v_gene: TRBV5-1
CDR3aa: CASSFRGDPNTEAFF
CDR3nt: TGCGCCAGCAGCTTCCGGGGGGACCCGAACACTGAAGCTTTCTTT

abundance: NA
d_gene: NA
j_gene: TRBJ1-2
v_gene: TRBV27
CDR3aa: CASSYRANYGYTF
CDR3nt: TGTGCCAGCAGTTACAGGGCTAACTATGGCTACACCTTC

abundance: NA
d_gene: NA
j_gene: TRBJ1-2
v_gene: TRBV9
CDR3aa: CASSDRTNYGYTF
CDR3nt: TGTGCCAGCAGCGACAGAACTAACTATGGCTACACCTTC

abundance: NA
d_gene: NA
j_gene: TRBJ1-3
v_gene: TRBV7-2
CDR3aa: CASSLGRPSGNTIYF
CDR3nt: TGTGCCAGCAGCTTGGGCAGACCCTCTGGAAACACCATATATTTT

abundance: NA
d_gene: TRBD1
j_gene: TRBJ2-7
v_gene: TRBV19
CDR3aa: CASSPRQEQGGYEQYF
CDR3nt: TGTGCCAGTAGTCCCCGGCAGGAACAGGGGGGCTACGAGCAGTACTTC

abundance: once
d_gene: TRBD1
j_gene: TRBJ1-2
v_gene: TRBV4-3
CDR3aa: CASSQDSTNRGYGYTF
CDR3nt: TGCGCCAGCAGCCAAGATTCAACTAACAGGGGCTATGGCTACACCTTC

abundance: NA
d_gene: NA
j_gene: TRBJ2-3
v_gene: TRBV9
CDR3aa: CASSAWGGQDTDTQYF
CDR3nt: TGTGCCAGCAGCGCATGGGGGGGACAGGACACAGATACGCAGTATTTT

abundance: NA
d_gene: NA
j_gene: TRBJ2-5
v_gene: TRBV7-2
CDR3aa: CASSLGRAGETQYF
CDR3nt: TGTGCCAGCAGCTTAGGCAGGGCGGGAGAGACCCAGTACTTC

abundance: NA
d_gene: NA
j_gene: TRBJ2-2
v_gene: TRBV4-3
CDR3aa: CASSQGPASGELFF
CDR3nt: TGCGCCAGCAGCCAAGGACCCGCATCCGGGGAGCTGTTTTTT

abundance: few
d_gene: NA
j_gene: TRBJ1-1
v_gene: TRBV18
CDR3aa: CASSEGLADTEAFF
CDR3nt: TGTGCCAGCTCGGAGGGGCTTGCGGACACTGAAGCTTTCTTT

abundance: NA
d_gene: NA
j_gene: TRBJ1-2
v_gene: TRBV11-2
CDR3aa: CASSLTKNYGYTF
CDR3nt: TGTGCCAGCAGCTTAACGAAAAACTATGGCTACACCTTC

abundance: NA
d_gene: NA
j_gene: TRBJ1-2
v_gene: TRBV6-6
CDR3aa: CASSYTNIPYGYTF
CDR3nt: TGTGCCAGCAGTTATACGAACATTCCCTATGGCTACACCTTC

abundance: few
d_gene: TRBD1
j_gene: TRBJ1-1
v_gene: TRBV7-2
CDR3aa: CASSLLDRGQAFF
CDR3nt: TGTGCCAGCAGCCTACTCGACAGGGGGCAAGCTTTCTTT

abundance: NA
d_gene: NA
j_gene: TRBJ1-2
v_gene: TRBV2
CDR3aa: CASTDTRGYGYTF
CDR3nt: TGTGCCAGCACGGATACTCGGGGCTATGGCTACACCTTC

abundance: NA
d_gene: TRBD1
j_gene: TRBJ1-1
v_gene: TRBV9
CDR3aa: CASSTDEWQGGITEAFF
CDR3nt: TGTGCCAGCAGCACCGACGAGTGGCAGGGGGGTATCACTGAAGCTTTCTTT

abundance: NA
d_gene: NA
j_gene: TRBJ1-2
v_gene: TRBV7-9
CDR3aa: CASSFLGGVDYGYTF
CDR3nt: TGTGCCAGCAGCTTTCTTGGAGGGGTGGACTATGGCTACACCTTC

abundance: NA
d_gene: NA
j_gene: TRBJ2-3
v_gene: TRBV30
CDR3aa: CAWSGDWDTQYF
CDR3nt: TGTGCCTGGAGTGGGGACTGGGATACGCAGTATTTT